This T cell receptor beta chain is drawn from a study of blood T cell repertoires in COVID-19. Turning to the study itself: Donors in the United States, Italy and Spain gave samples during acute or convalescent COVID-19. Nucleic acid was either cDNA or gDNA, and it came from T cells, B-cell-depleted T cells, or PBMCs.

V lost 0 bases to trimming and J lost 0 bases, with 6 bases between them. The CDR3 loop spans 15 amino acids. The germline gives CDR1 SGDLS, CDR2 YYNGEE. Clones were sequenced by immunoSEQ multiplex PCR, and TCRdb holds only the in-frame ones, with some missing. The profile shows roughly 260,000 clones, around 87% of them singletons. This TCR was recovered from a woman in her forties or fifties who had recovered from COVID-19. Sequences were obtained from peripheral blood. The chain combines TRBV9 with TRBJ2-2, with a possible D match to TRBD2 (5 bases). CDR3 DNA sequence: TGTGCCAGCAGCGTAGGGGGAGCGAACACCGGGGAGCTGTTTTTT. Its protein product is CASSVGGANTGELFF.